This T cell receptor beta chain was captured in a study of OX40 agonist ivuxolimab in advanced cancers. Some background on the complete study: Ivuxolimab was an agonistic, fully human IgG2 monoclonal antibody directed against OX40 (CD134), a costimulatory receptor. Intravenous ivuxolimab was administered to patients every 2 weeks at six dose levels: 0.01, 0.1, 0.3, 1.5, 3 and 10 mg/kg. Of the approximately 50 patients in dose escalation, around 19 had hepatocellular carcinoma, some 15 had melanoma, 9 had renal cell carcinoma and 9 had head and neck cancer. A male proportion of under 85% and a mean age of roughly 55 years, ranging from 23 to 79, were recorded for the dose-escalation cohort. Prior anti-PD-1, anti-PD-L1 or anti-CTLA-4 therapy was permitted, and 30% to 50% of dose-escalation patients had received checkpoint inhibitors. Partial responses occurred in three dose-escalation patients: two with cutaneous melanoma and one with hepatocellular carcinoma. The purpose of peripheral TCRbeta sequencing was to test whether ivuxolimab changed TCR sequence diversity and led to clonal T-cell expansion. The paper covers the monotherapy dose-escalation part of the phase I ivuxolimab trial, which included N ≈ 57 patients.

What the research found in general, with its limitations: Antigen specificity was not determined for the clonally expanded peripheral T cells. Low levels of normalized T-cell clonal expansion were also seen in some patients who did not respond. At doses from 0.1 to 3.0 mg/kg, clonal expansion was seen in both CD4+ and CD8+ blood T cells between baseline and week 6. After ivuxolimab, CD8+ T cells had more expanded clones than CD4+ T cells on average. Partial responders in the 0.1-3.0 mg/kg groups had among the lowest normalized peripheral clonal expansion, especially among CD8+ T cells.

To sequence the TCRbeta CDR3 region, genomic DNA was isolated from the sorted cells. The immunoSEQ Assay was used for sequencing of TCRbeta CDR3 regions. What TCRdb holds here is the immuneACCESS table cut down to in-frame rearrangements. Part of the clones is not present; checked against another copy, under half of the missing clones reflect an unresolved V gene, and the others are unexplained. Within this sample are 65,000 to 80,000 clones, with roughly nine tenths of them counted one time only. Clones ranked in the top ten supply roughly 15% of the sample. A note on this clone: The antigen it recognizes is unknown. Base qualities are missing; no much larger clone stands one base away.

A distance of 14 bases separates the germline ends of V and J, which lose 4 bases and 6 bases respectively. CDR1 and CDR2 were assigned from the germline V gene as MDHEN and SYDVKM. Including the terminal cysteine and phenylalanine, the CDR3 comprises 14 residues. The CDR3 DNA has 42 bases and is translated from base 1. Patients with autoimmune disease history or receiving systemic immunosuppression were excluded from the trial. Peripheral blood for TCR sequencing was collected from all dose cohorts at baseline, on cycle 4 day 1, and on cycle 7 day 1. The samples were drawn from a first-in-human, open-label, multicenter phase I dose-escalation trial of ivuxolimab. Adults with locally advanced or metastatic melanoma, renal cell, hepatocellular, or head and neck squamous cell carcinoma were enrolled in the trial. Before TCR sequencing, CD4+ and CD8+ T cells were separately sorted from peripheral blood.

Rearrangement joined TRBV28 to TRBJ2-3; confidence is insufficient to name the D gene. This receptor was identified in an adult with an advanced solid tumor such as melanoma, head and neck, liver or kidney cancer. This specimen was CD4+ or CD8+ T cells sorted from blood, taken in a trial of the OX40 agonist ivuxolimab. The DNA reads as follows: TGTGCCAGCAGTTCCGGCCTTAATGGGGATACGCAGTATTTT. This encodes CASSSGLNGDTQYF.